This TCR beta chain originates from a study of blood T cells in healthy people across ages. Study in general: About one barcoded TCR beta cDNA was captured per two T cells.

Remarks on this clonotype: The antigen is undetermined.

Primed by a sample-barcoded 5' primer and a J-beta primer mix, a second PCR proceeded for about 7 to 11 cycles. Using its own MiXCR run on the 5' RACE reads, TCRdb lists one record per CDR3 protein. The sample holds over 1,300,000 distinct CDR3 sequences, almost 60% seen once. Study-level points and caveats: Relative to aged donors, long-lived donors carried more naive CD4+ cells and displayed higher diversity.

The germline V gene encodes CDR1 MNHEY and CDR2 SMNVEV (reference sequence). Trimming left V 4 bases short and J 5 bases short, with 20 bases between. The CDR3 loop spans 16 amino acids. The chain combines TRBV27 with TRBJ2-5; the D gene is possibly TRBD1 (8 bases). This clonotype was obtained from a man between 18 and 29 years old in good health. The sequenced sample consisted of blood. The CDR3 region is CASSSRRTGRVETQYF. The CDR3 bases are TGTGCCAGCAGTTCCCGACGGACAGGGAGGGTTGAGACCCAGTACTTC.